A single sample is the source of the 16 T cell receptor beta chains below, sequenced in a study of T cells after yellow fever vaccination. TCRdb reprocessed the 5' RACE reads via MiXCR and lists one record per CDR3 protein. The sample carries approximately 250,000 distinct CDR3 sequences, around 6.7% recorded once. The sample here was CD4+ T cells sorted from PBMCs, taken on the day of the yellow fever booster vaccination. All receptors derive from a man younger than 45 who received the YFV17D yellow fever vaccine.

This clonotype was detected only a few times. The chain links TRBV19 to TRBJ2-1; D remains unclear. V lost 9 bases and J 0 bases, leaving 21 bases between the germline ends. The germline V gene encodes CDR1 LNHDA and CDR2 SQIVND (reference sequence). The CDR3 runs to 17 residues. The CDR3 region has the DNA TGTGCCAGCCAAAGGGCCACAACCATGAGCTCCTACAATGAGCAGTTCTTC. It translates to CASQRATTMSSYNEQFF. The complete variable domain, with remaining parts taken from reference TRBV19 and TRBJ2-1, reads DGGITQSPKYLFRKEGQNVTLSCEQNLNHDAMYWYRQDPGQGLRLIYYSQIVNDFQKGDIAEGYSVSREKKESFPLTVTSAQKNPTAFYLCASQRATTMSSYNEQFFGPGTRLTVL.

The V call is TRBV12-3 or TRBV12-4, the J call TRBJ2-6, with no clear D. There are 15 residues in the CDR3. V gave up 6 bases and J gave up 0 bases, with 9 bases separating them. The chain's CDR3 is CASRSVHSGANVLTF. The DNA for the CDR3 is TGTGCCAGCAGATCGGTCCACTCTGGGGCCAACGTCCTGACTTTC.

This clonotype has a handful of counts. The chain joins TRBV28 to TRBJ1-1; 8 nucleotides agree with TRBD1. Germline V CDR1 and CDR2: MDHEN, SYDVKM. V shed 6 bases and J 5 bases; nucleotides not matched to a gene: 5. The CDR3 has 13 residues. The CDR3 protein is CASRRQGKTEAFF. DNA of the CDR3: TGTGCCAGCAGAAGACAGGGGAAGACTGAAGCTTTCTTT.

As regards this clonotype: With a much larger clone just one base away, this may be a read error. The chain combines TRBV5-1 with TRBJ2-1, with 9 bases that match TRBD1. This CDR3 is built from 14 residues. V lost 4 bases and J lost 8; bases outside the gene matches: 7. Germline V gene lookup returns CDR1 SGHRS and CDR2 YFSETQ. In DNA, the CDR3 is TGCGCCAGCAGCGTAGAAACAGGGGGCTATGAGCAGTTCTTC. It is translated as CASSVETGGYEQFF.

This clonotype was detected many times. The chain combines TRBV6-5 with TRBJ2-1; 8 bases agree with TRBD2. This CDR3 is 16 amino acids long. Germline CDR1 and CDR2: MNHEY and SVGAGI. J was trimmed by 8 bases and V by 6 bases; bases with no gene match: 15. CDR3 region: CASSLLAAIPAHEQFF. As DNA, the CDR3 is TGTGCCAGCAGCCTACTAGCGGCAATCCCAGCACATGAGCAGTTCTTC.

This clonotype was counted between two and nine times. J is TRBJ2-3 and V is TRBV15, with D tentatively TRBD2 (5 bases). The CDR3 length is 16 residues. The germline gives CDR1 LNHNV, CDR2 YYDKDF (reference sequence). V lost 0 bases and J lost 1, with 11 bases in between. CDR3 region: CATSRDVGVGTDTQYF. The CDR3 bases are TGTGCCACCAGCAGAGATGTGGGAGTCGGCACAGATACGCAGTATTTT.

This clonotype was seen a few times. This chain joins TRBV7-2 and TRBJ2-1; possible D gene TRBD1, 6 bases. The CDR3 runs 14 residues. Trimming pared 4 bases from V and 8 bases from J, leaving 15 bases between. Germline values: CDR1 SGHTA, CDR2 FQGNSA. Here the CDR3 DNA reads TGTGCCAGCAGCTCAACCATGAAGGGGGATGAGCAGTTCTTC. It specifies CASSSTMKGDEQFF.

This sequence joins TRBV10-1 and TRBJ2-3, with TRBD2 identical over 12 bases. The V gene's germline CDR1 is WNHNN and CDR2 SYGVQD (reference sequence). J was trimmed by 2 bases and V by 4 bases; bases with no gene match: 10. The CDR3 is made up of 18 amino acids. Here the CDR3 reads CASSGRTSGTGFTDTQYF. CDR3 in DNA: TGCGCCAGCAGTGGGAGGACTAGCGGGACAGGTTTCACAGATACGCAGTATTTT.

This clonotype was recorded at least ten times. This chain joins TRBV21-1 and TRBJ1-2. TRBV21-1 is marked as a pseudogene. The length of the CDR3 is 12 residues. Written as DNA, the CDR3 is TGTGCCAGCAGCCCAAGGCTCTATGGCTACACCTTC. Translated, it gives CASSPRLYGYTF.

DNA for the CDR3: TGTGCCAGCAGCTTAGGCTTCTCCTACGAGCAGTACTTC. Its translation is CASSLGFSYEQYF. V is TRBV7-9 and J is TRBJ2-7; D is unresolved. The germline V gene encodes CDR1 SEHNR and CDR2 FQNEAQ (reference sequence). The CDR3 covers 13 residues. Trimming took 1 base from V and 0 from J, leaving 4 bases between them.

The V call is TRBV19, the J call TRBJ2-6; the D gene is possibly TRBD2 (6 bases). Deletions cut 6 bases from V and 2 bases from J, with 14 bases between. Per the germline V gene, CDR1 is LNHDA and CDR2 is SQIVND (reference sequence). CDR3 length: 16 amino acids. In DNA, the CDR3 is TGTGCCAGTAGAGAAGGGCGGGGTACTGGGGCCAACGTCCTGACTTTC. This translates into CASREGRGTGANVLTF.

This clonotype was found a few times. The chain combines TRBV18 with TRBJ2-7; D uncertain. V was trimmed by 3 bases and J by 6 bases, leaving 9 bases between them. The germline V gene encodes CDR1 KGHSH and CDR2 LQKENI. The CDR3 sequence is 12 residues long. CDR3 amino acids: CASSPDYGEQYF. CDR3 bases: TGTGCCAGCTCACCGGATTATGGCGAGCAGTACTTC.

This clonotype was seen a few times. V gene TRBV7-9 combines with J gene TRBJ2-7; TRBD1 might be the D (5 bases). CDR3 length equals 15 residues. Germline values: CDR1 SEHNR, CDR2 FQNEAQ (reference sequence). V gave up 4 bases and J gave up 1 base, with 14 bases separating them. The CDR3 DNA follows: TGTGCCAGCAGCTCTTCCCCTAGGGGATCCTACGAGCAGTACTTC. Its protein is CASSSSPRGSYEQYF.

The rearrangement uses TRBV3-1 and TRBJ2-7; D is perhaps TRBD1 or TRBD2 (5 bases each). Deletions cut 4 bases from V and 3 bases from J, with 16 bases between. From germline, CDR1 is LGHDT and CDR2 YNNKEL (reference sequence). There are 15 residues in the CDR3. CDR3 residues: CASSPGTLTIYEQYF. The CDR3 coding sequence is TGTGCCAGCAGCCCCGGGACCCTAACAATCTACGAGCAGTACTTC.

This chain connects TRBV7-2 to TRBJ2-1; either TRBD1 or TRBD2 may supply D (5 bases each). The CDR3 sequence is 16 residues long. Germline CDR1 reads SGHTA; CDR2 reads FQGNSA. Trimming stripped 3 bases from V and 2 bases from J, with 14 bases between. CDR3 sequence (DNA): TGTGCCAGCAGCTTCCATCAGGGAGCAGCCTACAATGAGCAGTTCTTC. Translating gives CASSFHQGAAYNEQFF.

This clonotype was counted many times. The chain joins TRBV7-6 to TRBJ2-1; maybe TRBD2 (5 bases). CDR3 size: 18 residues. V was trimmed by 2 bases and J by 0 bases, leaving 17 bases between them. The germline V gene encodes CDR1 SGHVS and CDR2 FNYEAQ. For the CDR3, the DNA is TGTGCCAGCAGCTTATTGGAGGCTGGGCAGAGCTCCTACAATGAGCAGTTCTTC. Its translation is CASSLLEAGQSSYNEQFF.